The 13 T cell receptor beta chains given below trace back to one sample, sequenced in a study of control samples from healthy donors and cancer patients. Some clones are missing from TCRdb's copy, which holds only in-frame ones; the method was immunoSEQ multiplex PCR. The profile shows approximately 97,000 clones, just over 90% of them singletons. The source material was blood. The source of these receptors is a woman younger than 30 in good health.

This clone was detected only once. This chain uses TRBV28 with TRBJ1-6; D gene uncertain. Germline loops: CDR1 MDHEN, CDR2 SYDVKM. V was trimmed by 5 bases and J by 7 bases, leaving 18 bases between them. The length of the CDR3 is 16 residues. In DNA form, the CDR3 reads TGTGCCAGCAGTCCCCCAGGCGGGTACCCAAATTCACCCCTCCACTTT. Residues: CASSPPGGYPNSPLHF.

V gene TRBV3-1 (or the pseudogene TRBV3-2) combines with J gene TRBJ1-3, with 9 bases that match TRBD1. With V trimmed by 1 base and J by 3 bases, 10 bases remained unmatched. Germline V gene sequence: CDR1 LGHDT, CDR2 YNNKEL (reference sequence). CDR3 size: 18 residues. The CDR3 nucleotides are TGTGCCAGCAGCCAAGCCCCGGGACAGGGACCATTTGGAAACACCATATATTTT. Amino acids: CASSQAPGQGPFGNTIYF.

The V gene is TRBV19, the J gene TRBJ1-6, with 7 bases that match TRBD1. Trimming removed 5 bases from V and 5 bases from J; junction bases left unmatched: 6. Germline values: CDR1 LNHDA, CDR2 SQIVND (reference sequence). The CDR3 covers 15 residues. CDR3 loop: CASSDRDSDNSPLHF. The CDR3, as DNA: TGTGCCAGTAGTGACCGGGACAGCGATAATTCACCCCTCCACTTT.

V gene TRBV7-9 combines with J gene TRBJ2-3; 9 bases agree with TRBD1. The CDR3 covers 16 residues. CDR1 and CDR2 from the germline V gene are SEHNR and FQNEAQ (reference sequence). V dropped 2 bases and J dropped 7; count of bases not matched to a gene: 10. This CDR3 reads CASSLLMGQGGNTQYF. CDR3 DNA: TGTGCCAGCAGCTTATTGATGGGACAGGGAGGAAATACGCAGTATTTT.

This clone came up a few times. J is TRBJ2-3 and V is TRBV5-1; D is ambiguous. Looked up from germline, CDR1 is SGHRS and CDR2 is YFSETQ. The V gene lost 1 base and the J gene lost 5 bases, with 14 bases spanning the gap. This CDR3 has 15 amino acids. For the CDR3, the DNA is TGCGCCAGCAGCTTGTGGGCAGCCGCACAAGATACGCAGTATTTT. Translating it yields CASSLWAAAQDTQYF.

J is TRBJ1-3 and V is TRBV7-9; perhaps TRBD1 as D (5 bases). Germline V gene lookup returns CDR1 SEHNR and CDR2 FQNEAQ (reference sequence). The CDR3 totals 16 residues. Between the trimmed V and J ends, which lost 5 bases and 2 bases, there was a span of 16 bases. The CDR3 region has the DNA TGTGCCAGCAGCCTTCAGTCGGGGCTCCCTGGAAACACCATATATTTT. Translating gives CASSLQSGLPGNTIYF.

This clone has a single count. The V and J genes are TRBV7-9 and TRBJ1-1, with 7 bases lining up with TRBD1. J lost 1 base, V lost 7 bases, and 6 bases had no gene match. The CDR3 spans 14 residues. Germline CDR1 and CDR2: SEHNR and FQNEAQ (reference sequence). This CDR3 is CASTKGGGNTEAFF. CDR3 in DNA: TGTGCCAGCACTAAAGGGGGCGGGAACACTGAAGCTTTCTTT.

This clone was seen a single time. CDR3: CASSFLGGLGGNTIYF. CDR3 bases: TGTGCCAGCAGTTTCTTAGGGGGATTAGGTGGAAACACCATATATTTT. The genes are TRBV28 and TRBJ1-3; perhaps TRBD1 as D (6 bases). CDR1 and CDR2 from the germline V gene are MDHEN and SYDVKM. V lost 3 bases to trimming and J lost 3 bases, with 15 bases between them. This CDR3 comprises 16 residues. Variable domain in full (rest from reference TRBV28 and TRBJ1-3): DVKVTQSSRYLVKRTGEKVFLECVQDMDHENMFWYRQDPGLGLRLIYFSYDVKMKEKGDIPEGYSVSREKKERFSLILESASTNQTSMYLCASSFLGGLGGNTIYFGEGSWLTVV.

The rearrangement links TRBV2 to TRBJ1-5; tentative D call: TRBD1 (5 bases). With 5 bases removed from V and 2 bases from J, the gap between germline ends came to 13 bases. This CDR3 comprises 15 residues. Germline-derived CDR1 and CDR2 are SNHLY and FYNNEI. CDR3 amino acids: CASSLGTGGNQPQHF. CDR3 DNA: TGTGCCAGCAGTCTGGGTACGGGGGGCAATCAGCCCCAGCATTTT.

The V and J genes are TRBV30 and TRBJ2-5; 7 nucleotides align to TRBD2. Germline V CDR1 and CDR2: GTSNPN, SVGIG (reference sequence). The V segment lost 4 bases and the J segment 6 bases; nucleotides outside the gene matches: 14. The CDR3 loop spans 15 amino acids. CDR3 amino acids: CAWTGTIGGVKTQYF. In nucleotides, the CDR3 is TGTGCCTGGACTGGGACTATAGGTGGTGTGAAGACCCAGTACTTC.

The genes are TRBV5-1 and TRBJ2-7, with a weak D call TRBD2 (5 bases). The germline V and J ends were trimmed by 0 bases and 3 bases, with 13 bases remaining between them. Germline values: CDR1 SGHRS, CDR2 YFSETQ. CDR3 length: 15 amino acids. Here the CDR3 DNA reads TGCGCCAGCAGCTTGGAGGTAGCGAGCAGCTACGAGCAGTACTTC. This encodes CASSLEVASSYEQYF.

The gene calls are TRBV25-1 and TRBJ2-7; 9 bases agree with TRBD1. Trimming removed 3 bases from V and 2 bases from J; junction bases left unmatched: 2. The CDR3 runs 14 residues. Germline loops: CDR1 MGHDK, CDR2 SYGVNS. CDR3 in amino acids: CASSDNRGPYEQYF. The CDR3 DNA follows: TGTGCCAGCAGTGACAACAGGGGGCCCTACGAGCAGTACTTC.

The V call is TRBV9, the J call TRBJ2-7, with 8 bases fitting TRBD2. The CDR3 sequence is 16 residues long. After removal of 0 bases from V and 3 bases from J, the junction contained 8 bases not matched to a gene. Germline V lookup: CDR1 SGDLS, CDR2 YYNGEE. Here the CDR3 DNA reads TGTGCCAGCAGCGTAGGGGGTAGCGGGACTAACTACGAGCAGTACTTC. Translation gives CASSVGGSGTNYEQYF. Drawing the rest from reference TRBV9 and TRBJ2-7, the complete variable domain is DSGVTQTPKHLITATGQRVTLRCSPRSGDLSVYWYQQSLDQGLQFLIQYYNGEERAKGNILERFSAQQFPDLHSELNLSSLELGDSALYFCASSVGGSGTNYEQYFGPGTRLTVT.